The clone carrying this T cell receptor (beta chain) was detected only once. Its specificity is unknown. The CDR3 covers 18 residues. Trimming removed 7 bases from V and 0 bases from J; junction bases left unmatched: 14. From germline, CDR1 is SNHLY and CDR2 FYNNEI. The data were taken from a study of cytomegalovirus exposure and HLA in healthy donors. The wider study: Among roughly 190 million T cells, an earlier analysis found roughly 120 million unique TCR beta sequences.

Donors had nominal health at sampling but likely had unrecorded immune exposures. PCR involved 60 Vbeta and 13 Jbeta primers. TCRdb keeps only in-frame clones here, not all; method: immunoSEQ multiplex PCR. The sample carries roughly 150,000 clones, roughly 80% recorded once. Study conclusions and caveats: Donors belonging to an Asian-associated ancestry cluster reportedly showed fewer N-insertions in productive TCRs than the 666-donor mean, according to what a later analysis found. An analysis was carried out at a later point. It showed that HLA-associated TCR beta chains were more clonally expanded than equally common non-associated chains.

The chain links TRBV2 to TRBJ1-3; TRBD1 aligns across 8 bases. The clonotype was recovered from a man between 18 and 29 years old in good health and CMV-seropositive. Sequenced input: PBMCs. CDR3 DNA sequence: TGTGCCAGCAAACCCGGGCAGGGGGCATCCCACTCTGGAAACACCATATATTTT. This encodes CASKPGQGASHSGNTIYF.